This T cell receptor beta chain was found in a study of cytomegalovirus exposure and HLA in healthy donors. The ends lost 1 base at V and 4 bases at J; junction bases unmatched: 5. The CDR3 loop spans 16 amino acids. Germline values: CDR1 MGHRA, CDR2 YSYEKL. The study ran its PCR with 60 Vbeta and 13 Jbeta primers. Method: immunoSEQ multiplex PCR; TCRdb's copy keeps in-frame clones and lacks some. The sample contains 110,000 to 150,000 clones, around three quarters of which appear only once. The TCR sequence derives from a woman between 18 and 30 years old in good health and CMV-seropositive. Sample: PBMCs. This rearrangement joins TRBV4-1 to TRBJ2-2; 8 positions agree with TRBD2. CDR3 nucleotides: TGCGCCAGCAGCCAAGTCCTAGCGGGTCGCACCGGGGAGCTGTTTTTT. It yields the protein CASSQVLAGRTGELFF.